This TCR beta chain was observed in a study of T-cell reconstitution after alpha-beta-depleted transplantation in children. Preparation of the TCRbeta library involved a method that used unique molecular identifiers. TCRdb ran MiXCR on the PCR reads and lists one entry per CDR3 protein. This table has around 200,000 distinct CDR3 sequences, approximately 8.4% appearing once. This clonotype was counted between two and nine times. Its specificity is not known. This CDR3 is 18 amino acids long. The trim removed 3 bases at V and 0 bases at J, leaving 10 bases unmatched. The germline gives CDR1 DFQATT, CDR2 SNEGSKA (reference sequence). Regarding the study as a whole: The main origin of T-cell counts and diversity one year after transplant was newly produced T cells. Some patients showed high day-60 TCRbeta diversity, which derived from surviving recipient T cells and thymic progenitors. Two months or so post-transplant, alpha-beta T cells reportedly derived from several hundred expanded graft clones.

Here the sequenced sample was PBMCs, mostly from graft donor cells, taken 360 days after TCRalphabeta/CD19-depleted stem cell transplant. The chain links TRBV20-1 to TRBJ2-1, with 11 bases aligning to TRBD2. This clonotype originated in a male patient between 2 and 15 years old who had a stem cell transplant for acute myeloid leukemia, so the T cells may come from the graft donor. The CDR3 loop reads CSARSGLAGGSSYNEQFF. In nucleotides, the CDR3 is TGCAGTGCTAGGAGTGGGCTAGCGGGGGGAAGCTCCTACAATGAGCAGTTCTTC.